These T cell receptor beta chains were read from a single sample in a study of long-term antiretroviral therapy in people with HIV. The assay was immunoSEQ multiplex PCR, and TCRdb's table has in-frame clones only and misses some. The sample shows around 28,000 clones, around 85% of them seen only once. Material: unsorted PBMCs, obtained 2.3 years after starting antiretroviral therapy. The origin of the receptors is a man aged 35 to 55 with HIV. Each CDR3 is given with its conserved first and last residue. The D gene is left open where the match is weak. The listing skips clone size in some rows; elsewhere it reads once, few, many or a size class.

len	v_gene	abundance	j_gene	d_gene	CDR3aa	CDR3nt
14	TRBV27	-	TRBJ1-1	-	CASSTTALNTEAFF	TGTGCCAGCAGTACGACAGCCCTGAACACTGAAGCTTTCTTT
13	TRBV6-6	-	TRBJ1-2	-	CASSQDPNYGYTF	TGTGCCAGCAGTCAGGACCCAAACTATGGCTACACCTTC
17	TRBV2	-	TRBJ2-5	-	CASSHHRDEGGQETQYF	TGTGCCAGCAGCCACCACCGGGATGAGGGAGGTCAAGAGACCCAGTACTTC
15	TRBV4-1	-	TRBJ1-6	-	CASSQGPLANSPLHF	TGCGCCAGCAGCCAAGGTCCGCTAGCTAATTCACCCCTCCACTTT
13	TRBV27	-	TRBJ2-2	-	CASSLVDTGELFF	TGTGCCAGCAGTTTGGTGGACACCGGGGAGCTGTTTTTT
13	TRBV6-4	-	TRBJ2-1	-	CASSPDRYNEQFF	TGTGCCAGCAGTCCGGACCGGTACAATGAGCAGTTCTTC
16	TRBV7-9	-	TRBJ2-3	TRBD1	CASSSLPGQTTDTQYF	TGTGCCAGCAGCTCCCTCCCGGGACAGACAACAGATACGCAGTATTTT
17	TRBV7-3	-	TRBJ2-2	TRBD1	CASSSNGDRWNTGELFF	TGTGCCAGCAGCTCAAACGGGGACAGATGGAACACCGGGGAGCTGTTTTTT
12	TRBV29-1	-	TRBJ2-2	-	CSGSSDTGELFF	TGCAGCGGGTCCAGCGACACCGGGGAGCTGTTTTTT
16	TRBV4-1	once	TRBJ2-1	TRBD2	CASSQESLAGVGEQFF	TGCGCCAGCAGCCAAGAGTCCCTAGCGGGAGTGGGGGAGCAGTTCTTC